This T cell receptor beta chain was sequenced for a study of tumor and adjacent non-tumor tissue in lung cancer. About the research overall: The patients, approximately nine men and several women, were roughly 30 to 85 with stage I to III disease. Findings and caveats of the study: Significantly higher TCR diversity was found in tumor than normal lung.

CDR3 length: 16 amino acids. Per germline, CDR1 DFQATT and CDR2 SNEGSKA (reference sequence). No cell sorting was done before RNA was extracted from the tissue. Distant lung tissue was collected more than 3 cm away from the tumor edge. Chemotherapy-naive patients with new lung cancer underwent thoracic surgery in China, August–late 2014. This clonotype occurred once. No antigen is known for it. One end of the junction is discordant with germline, which a read error may explain. Three rounds of nested PCR, following a modified ARM-PCR protocol, produced the TCRbeta library. A single record per CDR3 protein comes from TCRdb applying MiXCR to the multiplex PCR reads. The repertoire consists of 100,000 or so distinct CDR3 sequences, with around three fifths occurring once and the leading ten covering 15% to 20%.

The rearrangement links TRBV20-1 to TRBJ1-6; D is possibly TRBD1 (6 bases). The clonotype comes from a man aged 25-45 years with non-small cell lung cancer. The specimen was distant non-tumor lung tissue. The CDR3 is CRARGSGGFDNSPLHF. In nucleotides, the CDR3 is TGCAGAGCTAGAGGTTCGGGGGGCTTTGATAATTCACCCCTCCACTTT.